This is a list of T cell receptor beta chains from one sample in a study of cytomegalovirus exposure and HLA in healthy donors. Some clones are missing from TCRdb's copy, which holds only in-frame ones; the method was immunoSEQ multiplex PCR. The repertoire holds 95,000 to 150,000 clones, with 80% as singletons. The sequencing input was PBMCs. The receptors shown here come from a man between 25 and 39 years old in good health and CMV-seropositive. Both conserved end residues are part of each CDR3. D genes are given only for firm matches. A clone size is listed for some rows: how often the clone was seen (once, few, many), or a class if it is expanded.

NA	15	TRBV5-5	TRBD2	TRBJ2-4	TGTGCCAGCAGCTTGGGAGCGGGGGGGAAAAACATTCAGTACTTC	CASSLGAGGKNIQYF
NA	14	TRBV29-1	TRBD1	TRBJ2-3	TGCAGCGTTGGGGGGACAGGGGCAGGGGATACGCAGTATTTT	CSVGGTGAGDTQYF
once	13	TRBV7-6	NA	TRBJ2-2	TGTGCCAGCAGCACCCCGGAGACCGGGGAGCTGTTTTTT	CASSTPETGELFF
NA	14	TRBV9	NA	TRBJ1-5	TGTGCCAGCAGCGTAGGACAGGAGAATCAGCCCCAGCATTTT	CASSVGQENQPQHF
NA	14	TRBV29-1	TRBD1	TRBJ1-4	TGCAGCGTTTCAATCGGGACAGATAATGAAAAACTGTTTTTT	CSVSIGTDNEKLFF
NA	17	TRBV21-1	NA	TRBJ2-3	TGTGCCAGCAGTCGCCGGTTCACTAGCGGGGTTGAGGATACGCAGTATTTT	CASSRRFTSGVEDTQYF
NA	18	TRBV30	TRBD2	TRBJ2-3	TGTGCCTGGAGTCGTGGACTAGCGGGGGGCGATTTTACAGATACGCAGTATTTT	CAWSRGLAGGDFTDTQYF
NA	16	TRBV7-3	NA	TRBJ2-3	TGTGCCAGCAGCTTAACGGCCGACAGAACCACAGATACGCAGTATTTT	CASSLTADRTTDTQYF
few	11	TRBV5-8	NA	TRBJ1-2	TGTGCCAGCAGCTCCTTCTATGGCTACACCTTC	CASSSFYGYTF
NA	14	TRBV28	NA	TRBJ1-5	TGTGCCAGCAGACGACACAGGGCGGATCAGCCCCAGCATTTT	CASRRHRADQPQHF
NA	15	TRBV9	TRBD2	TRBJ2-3	TGTGCCAGCAGCGCTCGCGGGGGGGCAACAGATACGCAGTATTTT	CASSARGGATDTQYF
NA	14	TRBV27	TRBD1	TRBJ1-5	TGTGCCAGCAGCGCCAGGGGGCTCAATCAGCCCCAGCATTTT	CASSARGLNQPQHF
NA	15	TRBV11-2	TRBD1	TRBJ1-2	TGTGCCAGCAGCCCCTGGGACAGCGAGGTATACGGCTACACCTTC	CASSPWDSEVYGYTF
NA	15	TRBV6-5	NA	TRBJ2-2	TGTGCCAGCAGTTACCGGCGGACTGACACCGGGGAGCTGTTTTTT	CASSYRRTDTGELFF
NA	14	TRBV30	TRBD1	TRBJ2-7	TGTGCCTGGAACCCTCGGACAGGGGTCTACGAGCAGTACTTC	CAWNPRTGVYEQYF
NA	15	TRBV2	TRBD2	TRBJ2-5	TGTGCCAGCAGTGAAAAGCGGGGGGCTCAAGAGACCCAGTACTTC	CASSEKRGAQETQYF
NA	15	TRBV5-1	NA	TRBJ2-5	TGCGCCAGCAGGGGGTCTGGGGCCCTCCAAGAGACCCAGTACTTC	CASRGSGALQETQYF
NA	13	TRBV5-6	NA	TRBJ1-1	TGTGCCAGCAGCCTTTCGTGGGGCCCCGGAGCTTTCTTT	CASSLSWGPGAFF
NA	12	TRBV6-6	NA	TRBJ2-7	TGTGCCAGCAGTTACGACAGATACGAGCAGTACTTC	CASSYDRYEQYF
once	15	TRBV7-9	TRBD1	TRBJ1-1	TGTGCCAGCAGCGCCACAGGGGATATTGGCACTGAAGCTTTCTTT	CASSATGDIGTEAFF
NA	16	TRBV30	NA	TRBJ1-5	TGTGCCTGGAGTGGCCCCAGGATCTATAGCAATCAGCCCCAGCATTTT	CAWSGPRIYSNQPQHF
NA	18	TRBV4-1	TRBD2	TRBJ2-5	TGCGCCAGCAGCCAGGCCGGGACTAGCGGGGGGGCCTGGGAGACCCAGTACTTC	CASSQAGTSGGAWETQYF
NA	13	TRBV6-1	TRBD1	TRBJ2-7	TGTGCCAGCAGTGTCGGACAGGGGAGGGAGCAGTACTTC	CASSVGQGREQYF
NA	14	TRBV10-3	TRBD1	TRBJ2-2	TGTGCCACCCTGGGACAGTCTAACACCGGGGAGCTGTTTTTT	CATLGQSNTGELFF
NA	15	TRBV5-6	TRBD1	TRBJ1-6	TGTGCCAGCGGTCCGGGACAGCTCTATAATTCACCCCTCCACTTT	CASGPGQLYNSPLHF
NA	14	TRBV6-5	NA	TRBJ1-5	TGTGCCAGCTCAACAGGAGTCTTCAATCAGCCCCAGCATTTT	CASSTGVFNQPQHF
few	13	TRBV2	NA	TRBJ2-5	TGTGCCACCTCAGTAGCGGTTCAAGAGACCCAGTACTTC	CATSVAVQETQYF
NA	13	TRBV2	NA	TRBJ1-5	TGTGCCAGCAGTGTGGAGGGTTTACAGCCCCAGCATTTT	CASSVEGLQPQHF
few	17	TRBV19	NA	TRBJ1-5	TGTGCCAGTACTCATACGAGGGGGTATACGAGCAATCAGCCCCAGCATTTT	CASTHTRGYTSNQPQHF
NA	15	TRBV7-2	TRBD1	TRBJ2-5	TGTGCCAGCAGCACTTACAGGGGGCGCGGGGAGACCCAGTACTTC	CASSTYRGRGETQYF
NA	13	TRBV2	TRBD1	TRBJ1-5	TGTGCCAGCACGGACAGGGGAAATCAGCCCCAGCATTTT	CASTDRGNQPQHF
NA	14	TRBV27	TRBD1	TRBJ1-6	TGTGCCAGCAGTTTCGGACAGGGTCCGTCACCCCTCCACTTT	CASSFGQGPSPLHF
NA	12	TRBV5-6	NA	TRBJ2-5	TGTGCCAGCAGCTTGGAGGGGGAGACCCAGTACTTC	CASSLEGETQYF
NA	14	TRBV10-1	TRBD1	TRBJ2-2	TGCGCCAGCAGACCCGACAGGGACACCGGGGAGCTGTTTTTT	CASRPDRDTGELFF
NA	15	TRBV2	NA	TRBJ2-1	NA	CASSGWDFRGHEQFF
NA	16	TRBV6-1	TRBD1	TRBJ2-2	TGTGCCAGCAGTGAAAGCGGACAGGGAGAGGGCGGGGAGCTGTTTTTT	CASSESGQGEGGELFF
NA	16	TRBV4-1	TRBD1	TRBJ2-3	TGCGCCAGCAGCTTCAGGACAGGGACCGTAACAGATACGCAGTATTTT	CASSFRTGTVTDTQYF
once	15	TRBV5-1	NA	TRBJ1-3	TGCGCCAGCAGCTTGGGCGACAACTCTGGAAACACCATATATTTT	CASSLGDNSGNTIYF
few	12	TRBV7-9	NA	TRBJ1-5	TGTGCCAGCAGCTTTTCGGGTCAGCCCCAGCATTTT	CASSFSGQPQHF
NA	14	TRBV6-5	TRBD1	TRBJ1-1	TGTGCCAGCAGACAGGGACAGACGAACACTGAAGCTTTCTTT	CASRQGQTNTEAFF
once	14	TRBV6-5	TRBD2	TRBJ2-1	TGTGCCAGCAGTTTATGGCTAGCGGAGGGTGAGCAGTTCTTC	CASSLWLAEGEQFF
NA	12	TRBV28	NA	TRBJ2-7	TGTGCCAGCAGTTGGAGCTCCTACGAGCAGTACTTC	CASSWSSYEQYF
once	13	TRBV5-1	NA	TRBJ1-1	TGCGCCAGCAGCTTGTTACAGAACACTGAAGCTTTCTTT	CASSLLQNTEAFF
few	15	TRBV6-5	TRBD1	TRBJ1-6	TGTGCCAGCAGTAAATCCGGACAGGGAGGCTCACCCCTCCACTTT	CASSKSGQGGSPLHF
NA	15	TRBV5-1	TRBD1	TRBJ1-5	TGCGCCAGCAGGTCCGGACAGGGTCGCGATCAGCCCCAGCATTTT	CASRSGQGRDQPQHF
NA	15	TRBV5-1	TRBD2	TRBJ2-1	TGCGCCAGCAGCCTTTGGGGGACTAGCCGCGATGAGCAGTTCTTC	CASSLWGTSRDEQFF
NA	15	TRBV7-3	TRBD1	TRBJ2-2	TGTGCCAGCAGCCTGGGGACAGCTAACACCGGGGAGCTGTTTTTT	CASSLGTANTGELFF
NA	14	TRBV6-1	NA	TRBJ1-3	TGTGCCAGCAGTGAAGCCCGGAGCCGGGACACCATATATTTT	CASSEARSRDTIYF